Below are 21 T cell receptor beta chains sequenced from a single sample in a study of CXCR3-negative and CXCR3-positive naive CD8 T cells. Libraries were UMI-labeled 5' RACE TRB cDNA. Reanalyzing the 5' RACE reads, TCRdb keeps one entry per CDR3 protein, without DNA. The sample has 100,000 to 150,000 distinct CDR3 sequences; the top ten hold roughly 0.39%. Points from the study as a whole: Hydrophobicity of TRB CDR3s was greater in CXCR3-positive naive cells than in CXCR3-negative naive cells.

These receptors lack a known antigen. Sequencing used naive CXCR3+ CD8+ T cells from blood. The subset is: CD45RO-CCR7+CD27+CD95- naive CD8+ T cells expressing CXCR3 (TNR3+). The source of these receptors is a human donor in good health. Some clones in this sample may be carry-over from other donors' samples.

V and J are TRBV6-6 and TRBJ2-7; absent DNA, TCRdb's TRBD2 call cannot be checked. CDR3 length: 16 residues. The germline V gene has CDR1 MNHNY and CDR2 SVGAGI (reference sequence). The CDR3: CASSYGERSRIHEQYF.

The V and J genes are TRBV27 and TRBJ1-2. The CDR3 has 15 amino acids. Germline values: CDR1 MNHEY, CDR2 SMNVEV (reference sequence). The CDR3 region is CASSSRTAIIRGYTF.

This chain links TRBV9 with TRBJ1-1; absent DNA, TCRdb's TRBD1 call cannot be checked. Germline loops: CDR1 SGDLS, CDR2 YYNGEE. CDR3 size: 14 residues. Here the CDR3 reads CASSPTEGTREAFF.

This chain links TRBV7-3 with TRBJ2-3; without DNA, the TCRdb call of TRBD2 cannot be checked. Germline V gene lookup returns CDR1 SGHTA and CDR2 FQGTGA. This CDR3 spans 15 amino acids. The CDR3 here is CASSPSGGQADTQYF.

This chain uses TRBV11-2 with TRBJ1-1; lacking DNA, the TRBD1 call made by TCRdb goes unchecked. Germline-derived CDR1 and CDR2 are SGHAT and FQNNGV. This CDR3 is 18 amino acids long. The CDR3 is CASSLVSGQGAFGTEAFF.

This chain connects TRBV29-1 to TRBJ2-6; TCRdb picks TRBD1, but there is no DNA to check that call. CDR3 size: 18 residues. CDR1 is SQVTM, CDR2 ANQGSEA, per germline. The CDR3 protein is CSVVDPDRVISGANVLTF.

V usage is TRBV15 and J usage is TRBJ2-1; TCRdb gives TRBD2 as the D gene, but with no DNA this cannot be confirmed. This CDR3 comprises 15 residues. CDR1 and CDR2 (germline): LNHNV, YYDKDF (reference sequence). The CDR3 reads CATSRQRTSGTEQFF.

The genes are TRBV7-9 and TRBJ1-6. The CDR3 has 14 residues. CDR1 is SEHNR and CDR2 is FQNEAQ in the germline V gene (reference sequence). The CDR3: CASSLASNNSPLHF. The variable domain in full, completed from reference TRBV7-9 and TRBJ1-6, reads DTGVSQNPRHKITKRGQNVTFRCDPISEHNRLYWYRQTLGQGPEFLTYFQNEAQLEKSRLLSDRFSAERPKGSFSTLEIQRTEQGDSAMYLCASSLASNNSPLHFGNGTRLTVT.

This CDR3 reads CSAIRSGGRTDTQYF. V and J are TRBV29-1 and TRBJ2-3; TCRdb selects TRBD2, and the lack of DNA leaves this call unchecked. The CDR3 totals 15 residues. Germline CDR1 SQVTM, CDR2 ANQGSEA.

The chain couples TRBV5-4 to TRBJ2-5. Germline V gene lookup returns CDR1 SGHNT and CDR2 YYREEE (reference sequence). CDR3 length: 14 residues. The CDR3 sequence is CANSLEGYQETQYF.

This CDR3 reads CASSPGWTYFNEKLFF. The J gene is TRBJ1-4, the V gene TRBV6-5; TCRdb designates TRBD1, a call that cannot be tested without DNA. Germline CDR1 reads MNHEY; CDR2 reads SVGAGI. The length of the CDR3 is 16 residues.

The genes are TRBV29-1 and TRBJ2-7. The CDR3 has 11 amino acids. Per germline, CDR1 SQVTM and CDR2 ANQGSEA. Here the CDR3 reads CSVDFDYEQYF.

V and J are TRBV19 and TRBJ2-7; no DNA is available, so the TRBD1 call from TCRdb remains unchecked. The CDR3 length is 13 residues. Germline V gene lookup returns CDR1 LNHDA and CDR2 SQIVND (reference sequence). CDR3 in amino acids: CASSIAGTYEQYF.

The rearrangement uses TRBV12-3 or TRBV12-4 and TRBJ1-1. The CDR3 runs to 14 residues. The CDR3 protein is CASSLGSIHTEAFF.

This chain connects TRBV14 to TRBJ1-1; checking the TCRdb D call of TRBD1 is not possible without DNA. CDR1 SGHDN and CDR2 FVKESK come from the germline V gene. The CDR3 covers 19 residues. CDR3 in amino acids: CASSQQPYKTGGRNTEAFF.

The rearrangement links TRBV28 to TRBJ2-7; the TCRdb D gene call, TRBD1, has no DNA to confirm it. The CDR3 is made up of 18 amino acids. Germline V lookup: CDR1 MDHEN, CDR2 SYDVKM. Here the CDR3 reads CASSFLDLRGQGIYEQYF.

The chain links TRBV4-1 to TRBJ2-2; TCRdb reports TRBD1, a call that lacks DNA to check it against. The CDR3 covers 16 residues. Looked up from germline, CDR1 is MGHRA and CDR2 is YSYEKL. This CDR3 is CASSQGTGPISGELFF.

This chain uses TRBV7-8 with TRBJ2-1; as DNA is missing, the TRBD2 call by TCRdb cannot be tested. The germline V gene has CDR1 SGHVS and CDR2 FQNEAQ. This CDR3 is 14 amino acids long. CDR3 in amino acids: CASSIGTSGYEQFF.

The CDR3 sequence is CASGVTSGEIYNEQFF. This chain joins TRBV7-8 and TRBJ2-1; TCRdb indicates TRBD2, and absent DNA this call remains unverified. The CDR3 is 16 residues long. The germline gives CDR1 SGHVS, CDR2 FQNEAQ.

The chain combines TRBV7-2 with TRBJ2-7. The CDR3 extends over 13 amino acids. CDR1 and CDR2 (germline): SGHTA, FQGNSA. CDR3 region: CASSFDPDYEQYF.

This chain uses TRBV5-5 with TRBJ2-3. There are 14 residues in the CDR3. Germline V gene sequence: CDR1 SGHKS, CDR2 YYEKEE (reference sequence). CDR3 loop: CASSFYRATDTQYF.